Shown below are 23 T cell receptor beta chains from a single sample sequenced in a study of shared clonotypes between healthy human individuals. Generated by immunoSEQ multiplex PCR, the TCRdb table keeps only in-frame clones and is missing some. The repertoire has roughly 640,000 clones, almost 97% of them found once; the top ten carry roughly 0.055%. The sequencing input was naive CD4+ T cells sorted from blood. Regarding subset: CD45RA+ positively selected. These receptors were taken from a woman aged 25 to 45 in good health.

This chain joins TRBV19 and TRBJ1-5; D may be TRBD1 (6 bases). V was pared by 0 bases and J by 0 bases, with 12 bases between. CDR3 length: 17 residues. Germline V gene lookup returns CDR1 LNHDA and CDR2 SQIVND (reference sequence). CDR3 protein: CASSIDPPTGSNQPQHF. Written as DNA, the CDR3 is TGTGCCAGTAGTATAGATCCCCCGACAGGTAGCAATCAGCCCCAGCATTTT.

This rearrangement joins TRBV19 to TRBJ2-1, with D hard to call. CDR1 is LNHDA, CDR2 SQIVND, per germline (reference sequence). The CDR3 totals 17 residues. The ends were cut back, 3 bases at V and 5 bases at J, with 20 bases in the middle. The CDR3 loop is CASSILTLGPVNNEQFF. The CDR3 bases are TGTGCCAGTAGTATCTTAACCCTCGGCCCAGTGAACAATGAGCAGTTCTTC.

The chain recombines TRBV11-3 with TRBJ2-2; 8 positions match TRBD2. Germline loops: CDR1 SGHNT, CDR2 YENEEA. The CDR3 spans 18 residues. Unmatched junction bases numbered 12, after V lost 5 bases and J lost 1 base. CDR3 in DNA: TGTGCCAGCAGCAAGGCCCCGATTAGCGGGATGAACACCGGGGAGCTGTTTTTT. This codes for CASSKAPISGMNTGELFF.

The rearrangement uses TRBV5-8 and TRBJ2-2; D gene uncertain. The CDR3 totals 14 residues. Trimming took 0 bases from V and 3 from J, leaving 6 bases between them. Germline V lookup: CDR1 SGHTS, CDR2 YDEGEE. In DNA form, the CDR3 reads TGTGCCAGCAGCTTGGGGGCGTACACCGGGGAGCTGTTTTTT. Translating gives CASSLGAYTGELFF.

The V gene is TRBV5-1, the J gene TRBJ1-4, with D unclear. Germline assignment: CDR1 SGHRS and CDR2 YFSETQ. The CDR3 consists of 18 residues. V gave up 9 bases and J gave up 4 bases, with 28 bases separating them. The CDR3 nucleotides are TGCGCCAACCCGATCTCACAGCTGGGCCAAATCTTTAATGAAAAACTGTTTTTT. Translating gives CANPISQLGQIFNEKLFF.

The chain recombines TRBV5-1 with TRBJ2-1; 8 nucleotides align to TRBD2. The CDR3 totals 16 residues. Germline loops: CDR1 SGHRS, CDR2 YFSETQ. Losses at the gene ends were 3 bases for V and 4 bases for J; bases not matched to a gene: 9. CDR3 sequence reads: CASSYTGTRHYNEQFF. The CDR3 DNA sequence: TGCGCCAGCAGCTACACCGGGACTAGACATTACAATGAGCAGTTCTTC.

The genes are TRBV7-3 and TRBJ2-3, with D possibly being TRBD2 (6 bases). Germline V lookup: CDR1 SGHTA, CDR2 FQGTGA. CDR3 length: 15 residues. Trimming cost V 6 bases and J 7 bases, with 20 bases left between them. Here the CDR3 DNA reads TGTGCCAGCAGTCCTCCGGGACTTCAATCTCATACGCAGTATTTT. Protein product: CASSPPGLQSHTQYF.

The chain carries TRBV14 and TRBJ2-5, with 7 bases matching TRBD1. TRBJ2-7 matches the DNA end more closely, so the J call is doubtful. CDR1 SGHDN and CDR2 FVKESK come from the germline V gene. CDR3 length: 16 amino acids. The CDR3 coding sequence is TGTGCCAGCAGCCTCCAACAGGGGCCGCCCGGAGGCGAGCAGTACTTC. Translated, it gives CASSLQQGPPGGEQYF.

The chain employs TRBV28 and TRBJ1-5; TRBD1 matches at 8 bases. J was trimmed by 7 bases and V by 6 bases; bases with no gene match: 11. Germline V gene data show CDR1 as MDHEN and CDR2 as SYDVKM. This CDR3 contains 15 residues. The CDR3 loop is CASSPLDRVGQPQHF. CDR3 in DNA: TGTGCCAGCAGCCCCCTGGACAGGGTGGGCCAGCCCCAGCATTTT.

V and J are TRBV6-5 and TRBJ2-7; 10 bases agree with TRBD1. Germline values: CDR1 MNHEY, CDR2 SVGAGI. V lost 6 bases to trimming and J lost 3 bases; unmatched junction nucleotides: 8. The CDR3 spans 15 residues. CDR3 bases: TGTGCCAGCAGCCCCGGGACAGGGGCGGTCTACGAGCAGTACTTC. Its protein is CASSPGTGAVYEQYF.

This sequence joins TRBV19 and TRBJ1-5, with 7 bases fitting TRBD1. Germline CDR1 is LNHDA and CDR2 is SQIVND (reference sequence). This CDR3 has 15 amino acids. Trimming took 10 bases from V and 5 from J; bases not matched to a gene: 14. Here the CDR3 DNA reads TGTGCCACAACCCCTCGACAGGGAACGGATCAGCCCCAGCATTTT. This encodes CATTPRQGTDQPQHF.

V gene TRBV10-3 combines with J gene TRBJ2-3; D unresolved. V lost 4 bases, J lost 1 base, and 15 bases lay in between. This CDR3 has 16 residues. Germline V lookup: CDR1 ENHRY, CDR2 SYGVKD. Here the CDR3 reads CAISAGQILGTDTQYF. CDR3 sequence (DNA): TGTGCCATCAGTGCGGGTCAGATCCTCGGCACAGATACGCAGTATTTT.

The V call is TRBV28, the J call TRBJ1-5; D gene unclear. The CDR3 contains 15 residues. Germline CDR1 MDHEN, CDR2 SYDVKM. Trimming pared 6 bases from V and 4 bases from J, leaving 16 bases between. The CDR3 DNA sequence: TGTGCCAGCAGAGGAAGGTCCCCAGGAAATCAGCCCCAGCATTTT. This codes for CASRGRSPGNQPQHF. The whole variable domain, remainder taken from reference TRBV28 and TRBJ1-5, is DVKVTQSSRYLVKRTGEKVFLECVQDMDHENMFWYRQDPGLGLRLIYFSYDVKMKEKGDIPEGYSVSREKKERFSLILESASTNQTSMYLCASRGRSPGNQPQHFGDGTRLSIL.

The CDR3 loop is CASSLKTGGHLEKLFF. CDR3 DNA sequence: TGTGCCAGCAGCCTGAAGACAGGGGGACACCTTGAAAAACTGTTTTTT. This chain joins TRBV7-9 and TRBJ1-4; 9 bases fit TRBD1. Germline lookup yields CDR1 SEHNR and CDR2 FQNEAQ (reference sequence). The CDR3 length is 16 residues. The ends lost 5 bases at V and 7 bases at J; junction bases unmatched: 11.

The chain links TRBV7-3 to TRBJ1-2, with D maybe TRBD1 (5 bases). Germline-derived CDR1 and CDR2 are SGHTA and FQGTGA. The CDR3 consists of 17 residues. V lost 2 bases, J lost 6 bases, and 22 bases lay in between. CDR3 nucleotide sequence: TGTGCCAGCAGCTTAGTCTACGTTTGGGGGATCGAAAATGGCTACACCTTC. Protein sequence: CASSLVYVWGIENGYTF.

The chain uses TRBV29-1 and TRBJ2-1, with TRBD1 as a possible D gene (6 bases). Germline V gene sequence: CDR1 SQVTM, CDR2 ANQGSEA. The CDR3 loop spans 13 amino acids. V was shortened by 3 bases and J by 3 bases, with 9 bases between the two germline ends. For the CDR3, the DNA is TGCAGCGTTGAGGGGACAAACTACAATGAGCAGTTCTTC. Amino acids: CSVEGTNYNEQFF.

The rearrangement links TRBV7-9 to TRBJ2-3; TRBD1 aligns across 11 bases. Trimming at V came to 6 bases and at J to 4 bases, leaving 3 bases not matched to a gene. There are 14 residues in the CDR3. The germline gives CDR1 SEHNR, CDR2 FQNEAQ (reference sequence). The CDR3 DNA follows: TGTGCCAGCAGAGGGGGACAGGGGGCAGATACGCAGTATTTT. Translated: CASRGGQGADTQYF.

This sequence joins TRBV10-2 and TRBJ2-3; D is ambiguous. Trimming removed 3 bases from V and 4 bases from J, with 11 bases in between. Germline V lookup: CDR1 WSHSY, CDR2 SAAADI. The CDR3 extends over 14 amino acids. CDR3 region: CASSDGSSSDTQYF. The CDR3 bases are TGCGCCAGCAGTGACGGCAGTTCTTCAGATACGCAGTATTTT.

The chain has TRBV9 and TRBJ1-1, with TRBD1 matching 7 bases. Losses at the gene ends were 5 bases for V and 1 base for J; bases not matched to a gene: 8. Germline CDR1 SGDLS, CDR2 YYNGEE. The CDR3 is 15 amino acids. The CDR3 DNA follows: TGTGCCAGCAGGACAGGGAGGTACGGGAACACTGAAGCTTTCTTT. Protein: CASRTGRYGNTEAFF.

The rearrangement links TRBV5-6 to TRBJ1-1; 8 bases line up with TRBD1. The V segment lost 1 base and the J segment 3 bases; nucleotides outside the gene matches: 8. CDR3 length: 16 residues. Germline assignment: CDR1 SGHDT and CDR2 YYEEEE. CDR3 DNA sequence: TGTGCCAGCAGCTTGAAGGACAGGGTATTTGACACTGAAGCTTTCTTT. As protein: CASSLKDRVFDTEAFF.

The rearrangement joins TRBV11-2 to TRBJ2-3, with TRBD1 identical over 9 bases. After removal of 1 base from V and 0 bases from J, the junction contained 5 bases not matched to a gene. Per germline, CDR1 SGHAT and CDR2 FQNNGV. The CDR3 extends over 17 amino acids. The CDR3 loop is CASSLVVGTGSTDTQYF. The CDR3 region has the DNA TGTGCCAGCAGCTTAGTCGTAGGGACAGGGAGCACAGATACGCAGTATTTT. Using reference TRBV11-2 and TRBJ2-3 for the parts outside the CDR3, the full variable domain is EAGVAQSPRYKIIEKRQSVAFWCNPISGHATLYWYQQILGQGPKLLIQFQNNGVVDDSQLPKDRFSAERLKGVDSTLKIQPAKLEDSAVYLCASSLVVGTGSTDTQYFGPGTRLTVL.

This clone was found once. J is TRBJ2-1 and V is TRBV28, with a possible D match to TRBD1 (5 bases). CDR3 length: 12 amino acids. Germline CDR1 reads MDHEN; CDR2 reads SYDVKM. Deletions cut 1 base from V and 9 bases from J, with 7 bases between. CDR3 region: CASSLFRGEQFF. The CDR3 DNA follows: TGTGCCAGCAGTTTATTTAGGGGTGAGCAGTTCTTC. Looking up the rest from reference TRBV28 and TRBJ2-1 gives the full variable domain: DVKVTQSSRYLVKRTGEKVFLECVQDMDHENMFWYRQDPGLGLRLIYFSYDVKMKEKGDIPEGYSVSREKKERFSLILESASTNQTSMYLCASSLFRGEQFFGPGTRLTVL.

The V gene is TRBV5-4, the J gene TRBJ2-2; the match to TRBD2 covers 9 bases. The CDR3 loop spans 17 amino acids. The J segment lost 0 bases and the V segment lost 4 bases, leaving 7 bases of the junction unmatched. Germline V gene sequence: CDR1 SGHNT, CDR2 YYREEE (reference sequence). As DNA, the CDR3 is TGTGCCAGCAGCCCAGCGGGGACTAGCCCGAACACCGGGGAGCTGTTTTTT. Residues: CASSPAGTSPNTGELFF.